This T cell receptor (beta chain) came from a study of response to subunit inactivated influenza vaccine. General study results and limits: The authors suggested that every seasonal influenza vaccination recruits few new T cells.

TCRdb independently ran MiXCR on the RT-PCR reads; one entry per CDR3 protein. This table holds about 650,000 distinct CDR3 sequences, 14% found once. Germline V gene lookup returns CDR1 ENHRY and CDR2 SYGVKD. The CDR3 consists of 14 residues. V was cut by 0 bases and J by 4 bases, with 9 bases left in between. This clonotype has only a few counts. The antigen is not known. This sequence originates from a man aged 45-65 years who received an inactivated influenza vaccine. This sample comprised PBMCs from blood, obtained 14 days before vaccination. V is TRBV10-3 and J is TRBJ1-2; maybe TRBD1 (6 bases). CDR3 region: CAISESRQVYGYTF. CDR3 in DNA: TGTGCCATCAGTGAGTCGCGACAGGTCTATGGCTACACCTTC.